A selection of T cell receptor beta chains follows, all from one sample in a study of control samples from healthy donors and cancer patients. Using immunoSEQ multiplex PCR, the repertoire was profiled, and TCRdb retains in-frame clones only, with some absent. The sample yields around 130,000 clones, roughly 90% seen once. The sequenced material came from PBMCs. The receptors shown here come from a man aged 50 to 60 with head and neck cancer. CDR3s include the opening cysteine and the closing phenylalanine or tryptophan. Fields, in order: J gene, clone size, D gene, V gene, CDR3 DNA, CDR3 protein. D genes are given only for firm matches. Where a row states a size, it is once, few, many or the class of an expanded clone; other rows omit it.

TRBJ1-2 | . | . | TRBV4-1 | TGCGCCAGCAGCCATCCCACTCTCCGAGTCGGCTACACCTTC | CASSHPTLRVGYTF
TRBJ2-6 | . | . | TRBV6-5 | TGTGCAAGCAACGACGGGCTCTCTGGGGCCAACGTCCTGACTTTC | CASNDGLSGANVLTF
TRBJ1-3 | . | . | TRBV7-9 | TGTGCCAGCAGCCACTCGGTCTCTGGAAACACCATATATTTT | CASSHSVSGNTIYF
TRBJ1-4 | . | . | TRBV11-2 | TGTGCCAGCAGCTTAGAATCGGTTAATGAAAAACTGTTTTTT | CASSLESVNEKLFF
TRBJ2-1 | . | . | TRBV7-2 | TGTGCCAGCAGCTCCACCAGGTATGAGCAGTTCTTC | CASSSTRYEQFF
TRBJ2-7 | . | . | TRBV18 | TGTGCCAGCTCACCACCTAGTGGCTCCTACGAGCAGTACTTC | CASSPPSGSYEQYF
TRBJ1-5 | . | TRBD1 | TRBV4-1 | TGCGCCAGCAGCCAAGAGGGACAGGGTCAGCCCCAGCATTTT | CASSQEGQGQPQHF
TRBJ2-1 | . | TRBD2 | TRBV11-3 | TGTGCCAGCAGCTTAGCGCCGGGACTAGCCAATGAGCAGTTCTTC | CASSLAPGLANEQFF
TRBJ2-1 | . | . | TRBV19 | TGTGCCAGTGCCCTGGGACAAACCTACAATGAGCAGTTCTTC | CASALGQTYNEQFF
TRBJ2-6 | . | . | TRBV18 | TGTGCCAGCTCACGGGAGGTCTACTCTGGGGCCAACGTCCTGACTTTC | CASSREVYSGANVLTF
TRBJ1-2 | . | TRBD1 | TRBV7-2 | TGTGCCAGCAGCCGCCGAGGACAGGGAAGATGGAGTGGCTACACCTTC | CASSRRGQGRWSGYTF
TRBJ1-5 | . | . | TRBV2 | TGTGCCAGCAGAATGTATAGCAATCAGCCCCAGCATTTT | CASRMYSNQPQHF
TRBJ2-4 | . | . | TRBV18 | TGTGCCAGCTCCCCAGGGGGGCAAACTTTCATTCAGTACTTC | CASSPGGQTFIQYF
TRBJ2-7 | . | TRBD1 | TRBV28 | TGTGCCGGCAGTTTCTGGGACAGGGGCTACGAGCAGTACTTC | CAGSFWDRGYEQYF
TRBJ2-5 | few | . | TRBV5-6 | TGTGCCAGCAGCTGGGAGAAGACCCAGTACTTC | CASSWEKTQYF
TRBJ1-2 | . | TRBD1 | TRBV3-1/TRBV3-2 | TGTGCCAGCAGCCAAGACGACGGGACAGGATATGGCTACACCTTC | CASSQDDGTGYGYTF
TRBJ1-1 | . | . | TRBV2 | TGTGCCAGCAGTGTAGGTGACACTGAAGCTTTCTTT | CASSVGDTEAFF
TRBJ1-2 | once | . | TRBV24-1 | TGTGCCACCAGTGATAGTCAGGAGAGATATGGCTACACCTTC | CATSDSQERYGYTF
TRBJ1-2 | . | . | TRBV6-5 | TGTGCCAGCAGTTACTCGATCGGGCGGGCTAACTATGGCTACACCTTC | CASSYSIGRANYGYTF
TRBJ2-2 | . | TRBD1 | TRBV10-1 | TGCGCCAGCACCGCCGGGACAGCGAACACCGGGGAGCTGTTTTTT | CASTAGTANTGELFF
TRBJ2-6 | . | . | TRBV29-1 | TGCAGCGTTGAGACTGGGGCCAACGTCCTGACTTTC | CSVETGANVLTF
TRBJ2-7 | . | . | TRBV6-6 | TGTGCCAGCAGCACTAGCAGATACTACGAGCAGTACTTC | CASSTSRYYEQYF
TRBJ2-1 | . | . | TRBV5-1 | TGCGCCAGCAGCGTAAGTAGGAATGAGCAGTTCTTC | CASSVSRNEQFF
TRBJ2-1 | . | . | TRBV6-6 | TGTGCCAGCAGCGATGAGGTCACTCCGATATACAATGAGCAGTTCTTC | CASSDEVTPIYNEQFF
TRBJ1-5 | . | TRBD1 | TRBV10-3 | TGTGCCATCAGTGACCCCCGGACAGGGGCTAGCAATCAGCCCCAGCATTTT | CAISDPRTGASNQPQHF
TRBJ1-2 | . | TRBD1 | TRBV28 | TGTGCCAGCAGTTTCCGGGACAGTAACTATGGCTACACCTTC | CASSFRDSNYGYTF
TRBJ1-5 | once | . | TRBV29-1 | TGCAGCGTTGAAGAGGGGGAGTATCAGCCCCAGCATTTT | CSVEEGEYQPQHF
TRBJ2-5 | . | . | TRBV7-9 | TGTGCCAGCAGCTCCCAGGGGGCGGGAGTGCGGGAGACCCAGTACTTC | CASSSQGAGVRETQYF
TRBJ1-2 | . | . | TRBV24-1 | TGTGCCACCAGTGACATACAACGAAACTATGGCTACACCTTC | CATSDIQRNYGYTF
TRBJ1-1 | . | . | TRBV4-2 | TGTGCCAGCAGCCAAGATCAGGGGACTGAAGCTTTCTTT | CASSQDQGTEAFF
TRBJ1-1 | . | . | TRBV18 | TGTGCCAGCTCACCACCGAACAGGACGCCAGGAGGAACTGAAGCTTTCTTT | CASSPPNRTPGGTEAFF
TRBJ2-1 | . | TRBD2 | TRBV5-6 | TGTGCCAGCAGCCCGCGACTAGCGGGAGTGGATGAGCAGTTCTTC | CASSPRLAGVDEQFF
TRBJ1-6 | . | . | TRBV18 | TGTGCCAGCTCAACAAACACCCGGGCCTTAAATTCACCCCTCCACTTT | CASSTNTRALNSPLHF
TRBJ1-2 | . | TRBD1 | TRBV6-5 | TGTGCCAGCAGTTCGGCGACAGGGGGCGGCTACACCTTC | CASSSATGGGYTF
TRBJ2-3 | . | TRBD2 | TRBV5-4 | TGTGCCAGCAGCACCGGGACTAGCGGGCGCACAGATACGCAGTATTTT | CASSTGTSGRTDTQYF
TRBJ2-1 | . | TRBD1 | TRBV2 | TGTGCCAGCAAGGAGACAGGGTCGGGTGATGAGCAGTTCTTC | CASKETGSGDEQFF
TRBJ1-2 | . | . | TRBV6-1 | TGTGCCAGCAGTGAAGGGACAAAATATGGCTACACCTTC | CASSEGTKYGYTF
TRBJ1-6 | once | TRBD1 | TRBV7-3 | TGTGCCAGCAGCTTCGGACAGGGAGGAAATTCACCCCTCCACTTT | CASSFGQGGNSPLHF
TRBJ2-1 | once | TRBD2 | TRBV19 | TGTGCCAGTAGAGACGGACTAGAAGCCGGGCAGTTCTTC | CASRDGLEAGQFF
TRBJ1-4 | few | TRBD1 | TRBV2 | TGTGCCAGTTATGGGACAGGGGGCGGTTATGAAAAACTGTTTTTT | CASYGTGGGYEKLFF
TRBJ1-2 | . | TRBD1 | TRBV25-1 | TGTGCCAGCAGTGGATTCGGACAGGGAAATGGCTACACCTTC | CASSGFGQGNGYTF
TRBJ1-2 | . | TRBD1 | TRBV27 | TGTGCCAGCAGTTTGCAGGGGACAGGGAGGTATGGCTACACCTTC | CASSLQGTGRYGYTF
TRBJ1-2 | . | . | TRBV6-6 | TGTGCCAGCAGTTACTTAACCGCCAACTATGGCTACACCTTC | CASSYLTANYGYTF
TRBJ1-6 | . | . | TRBV7-9 | TGTGCCAGCAGCCGCCAGGGAGATAATTCACCCCTCCACTTT | CASSRQGDNSPLHF